A selection of T cell receptor beta chains follows, all from one sample in a study of spatial heterogeneity in lung cancer. One entry per CDR3 protein results from TCRdb running MiXCR on the 5' RACE reads. The sample records 20,000 to 25,000 distinct CDR3 sequences, less than 6% being singletons. The specimen comprised PBMCs, sampled at surgery. The receptors originated from a male donor with early-stage non-small cell lung cancer. The CDR3 runs from the conserved cysteine through the conserved F or W. A D gene is named only where the DNA matches it firmly. Clone size is shown for a subset of rows, as once, few, many or a class of expanded clone.

clone_size: many; j_call: TRBJ1-1; d_call: TRBD1; v_call: TRBV5-1; cdr3_nt: TGCGCCAGCAGATCCCGGGACAGTTCGAACACTGAAGCTTTCTTT; cdr3_aa: CASRSRDSSNTEAFF
clone_size: medium-sized; j_call: TRBJ1-1; d_call: TRBD1; v_call: TRBV12-3/TRBV12-4; cdr3_nt: TGTGCCAGCAGCCGGGGACAGGGTCCAGAAGCTTTCTTT; cdr3_aa: CASSRGQGPEAFF
clone_size: many; j_call: TRBJ2-1; d_call: NA; v_call: TRBV24-1; cdr3_nt: TGTGCCACCAGTGACACAGCGGCGAGCTCCTACAATGAGCAGTTCTTC; cdr3_aa: CATSDTAASSYNEQFF
clone_size: many; j_call: TRBJ2-3; d_call: TRBD2; v_call: TRBV5-4; cdr3_nt: TGTGCCAGCAGCTTGGAGGAGCGGGGGGTGGGAGATACGCAGTATTTT; cdr3_aa: CASSLEERGVGDTQYF
clone_size: many; j_call: TRBJ2-3; d_call: NA; v_call: TRBV29-1; cdr3_nt: TGCAGCGTTGAAGATCTCGGGAAAAATACGCAGTATTTT; cdr3_aa: CSVEDLGKNTQYF
clone_size: many; j_call: TRBJ2-3; d_call: TRBD2; v_call: TRBV12-3/TRBV12-4; cdr3_nt: TGTGCCAGCAGTTATGACTTGCGGGGGACAGATACGCAGTATTTT; cdr3_aa: CASSYDLRGTDTQYF
clone_size: many; j_call: TRBJ2-1; d_call: NA; v_call: TRBV28; cdr3_nt: TGTGCCAGCAGTTTATGGGGGGTTTCTATTGGGGAGCAGTTCTTC; cdr3_aa: CASSLWGVSIGEQFF
clone_size: many; j_call: TRBJ2-1; d_call: NA; v_call: TRBV2; cdr3_nt: TGTGCCAGCAGTGAGGGGCAAGAAAGGTGGGATGAGCAGTTCTTC; cdr3_aa: CASSEGQERWDEQFF
clone_size: many; j_call: TRBJ2-6; d_call: NA; v_call: TRBV2; cdr3_nt: TGTGCCAGCAGTGTAACTGGGGCCAACGTCCTGACTTTC; cdr3_aa: CASSVTGANVLTF
clone_size: NA; j_call: TRBJ2-3; d_call: NA; v_call: TRBV5-1; cdr3_nt: TGCGCCAGCAGCTTGGGGCAGCGAGGGACAGATACGCAGTATTTT; cdr3_aa: CASSLGQRGTDTQYF
clone_size: many; j_call: TRBJ2-7; d_call: NA; v_call: TRBV6-5; cdr3_nt: TGTGCCAGCAGTTACAAGACACCGAGCTCCTACGAGCAGTACTTC; cdr3_aa: CASSYKTPSSYEQYF